These 32 T cell receptor beta chains came from one sample sequenced in a study of blood T cell repertoires in COVID-19. TCRdb keeps only in-frame clones here, not all; method: immunoSEQ multiplex PCR. The repertoire holds 250,000 to 300,000 clones, with around 84% as singletons. The specimen sequenced was peripheral blood. All receptors come from a woman aged 55-70 years with COVID-19, enrolled during active disease.

The chain couples TRBV5-1 to TRBJ2-1, with TRBD2 matching over 8 bases. The junction had 1 base not matched to a gene; V was cut back by 1 base and J by 4 bases. The germline V gene has CDR1 SGHRS and CDR2 YFSETQ. The CDR3 consists of 14 residues. The CDR3 nucleotides are TGCGCCAGCAGCTTGAGCGGGAGTTACAATGAGCAGTTCTTC. It specifies CASSLSGSYNEQFF.

This clone was recorded only once. V gene TRBV7-2 combines with J gene TRBJ1-4, with 7 bases aligning to TRBD1. There are 15 residues in the CDR3. V lost 5 bases, J lost 7 bases, and 10 bases stayed unmatched. Looked up from germline, CDR1 is SGHTA and CDR2 is FQGNSA. The CDR3 nucleotides are TGTGCCAGCAGCCCGGATGGGACAGTTTTTGAAAAACTGTTTTTT. Translating it yields CASSPDGTVFEKLFF.

The chain is built from TRBV10-3 and TRBJ2-3; weak D call: TRBD2 (5 bases). Germline CDR1 is ENHRY and CDR2 is SYGVKD. The CDR3 is made up of 16 amino acids. Deletions cut 4 bases from V and 2 bases from J, with 16 bases between. CDR3 sequence (DNA): TGTGCCATCAGTGTCGAGGGAAAGGCGCTCACAGATACGCAGTATTTT. Protein sequence: CAISVEGKALTDTQYF.

This chain links TRBV24-1 with TRBJ2-7; 7 bases match TRBD2. Unmatched junction bases numbered 7, after V lost 3 bases and J lost 3 bases. Germline V gene lookup returns CDR1 KGHDR and CDR2 SFDVKD. The CDR3 has 15 amino acids. The CDR3 sequence: CATSDPPGLRYEQYF. CDR3 in DNA: TGTGCCACCAGTGATCCACCGGGACTACGCTACGAGCAGTACTTC.

The chain combines TRBV7-8 with TRBJ1-2; D not resolved. V lost 1 base and J lost 3, with 18 bases in between. Germline assignment: CDR1 SGHVS and CDR2 FQNEAQ. This CDR3 has 17 residues. CDR3 bases: TGTGCCAGCAGCTTAGTAGTAAGGGCCTACGGGGACTATGGCTACACCTTC. Residues: CASSLVVRAYGDYGYTF. Full variable domain (rest looked up from reference TRBV7-8 and TRBJ1-2): GAGVSQSPRYKVAKRGQDVALRCDPISGHVSLFWYQQALGQGPEFLTYFQNEAQLDKSGLPSDRFFAERPEGSVSTLKIQRTQQEDSAVYLCASSLVVRAYGDYGYTFGSGTRLTVV.

This chain uses TRBV11-2 with TRBJ1-5, with 11 bases matching TRBD1. Per the germline V gene, CDR1 is SGHAT and CDR2 is FQNNGV. J was trimmed by 0 bases and V by 4 bases; bases with no gene match: 11. The CDR3 extends over 19 amino acids. CDR3 in DNA: TGTGCCAGCAGCTCCGGACAGGGGGCGCGATTTTATAGCAATCAGCCCCAGCATTTT. This gives the protein CASSSGQGARFYSNQPQHF.

The chain links TRBV6-5 to TRBJ2-3; 9 bases fit TRBD2. Trimming at V came to 7 bases and at J to 3 bases, leaving 5 bases not matched to a gene. Germline V lookup: CDR1 MNHEY, CDR2 SVGAGI. This CDR3 contains 14 residues. CDR3 DNA sequence: TGTGCCAGCACCCTAGCGGGAAGTACAGATACGCAGTATTTT. It translates to CASTLAGSTDTQYF.

The J gene is TRBJ1-2, the V gene TRBV30, with TRBD1 matching over 11 bases. The junction had 15 bases not matched to a gene; V was cut back by 5 bases and J by 4 bases. The CDR3 sequence is 17 residues long. Germline V gene sequence: CDR1 GTSNPN, CDR2 SVGIG (reference sequence). As DNA, the CDR3 is TGTGCCTGGGTCGACCGGACAGGGGGCATGCGACTCTATGGCTACACCTTC. As protein: CAWVDRTGGMRLYGYTF.

The chain is built from TRBV28 and TRBJ1-2; maybe TRBD1 (6 bases). Germline-derived CDR1 and CDR2 are MDHEN and SYDVKM. Trimming removed 6 bases at V and 4 bases at J, with 15 bases between. There are 14 residues in the CDR3. In nucleotides, the CDR3 is TGTGCCAGCAGAACGACAGGTGGCCTCTATGGCTACACCTTC. Translation: CASRTTGGLYGYTF.

The chain is built from TRBV4-3 and TRBJ2-5, with 9 bases fitting TRBD2. The germline V gene encodes CDR1 LGHNA and CDR2 YSLEER. The trim removed 0 bases at V and 4 bases at J, leaving 6 bases unmatched. The CDR3 contains 16 residues. CDR3 DNA: TGCGCCAGCAGCCAAGATACAGCGGGGGGCCCAGAGACCCAGTACTTC. This translates into CASSQDTAGGPETQYF.

The CDR3 nucleotides are TGTGCCAGTCGGGATAGCGGGGAGCGAGGTACGCAGTATTTT. Its translation: CASRDSGERGTQYF. The chain employs TRBV6-6 and TRBJ2-3, with TRBD2 matching 8 bases. The germline V gene encodes CDR1 MNHNY and CDR2 SVGAGI (reference sequence). J lost 8 bases, V lost 9 bases, and 13 bases had no gene match. The CDR3 length is 14 residues.

The chain joins TRBV18 to TRBJ2-7, with 9 bases identical to TRBD1. CDR1 is KGHSH, CDR2 LQKENI, per germline. V dropped 2 bases and J dropped 6; count of bases not matched to a gene: 11. The length of the CDR3 is 16 residues. The CDR3 is CASSPSRTGVAVEQYF. The CDR3 bases are TGTGCCAGCTCACCAAGCCGGACAGGGGTAGCCGTCGAGCAGTACTTC.

This clone has just one count. The V call is TRBV6-2 or TRBV6-3, the J call TRBJ1-5; maybe TRBD1 (5 bases). Looked up from germline, CDR1 is MNHEY and CDR2 is SVGEGT. V lost 5 bases to trimming and J lost 2 bases, with 19 bases between them. CDR3 length equals 17 residues. The CDR3 reads CASSPTLHRLGNQPQHF. The DNA for the CDR3 is TGTGCCAGCAGTCCCACACTCCACAGGTTGGGCAATCAGCCCCAGCATTTT.

The chain recombines TRBV7-7 with TRBJ2-1, with unresolved D. Deletions cut 2 bases from V and 2 bases from J, with 10 bases between. Germline lookup yields CDR1 SSHAT and CDR2 FNYEAQ (reference sequence). CDR3 size: 15 residues. In nucleotides, the CDR3 is TGTGCCAGCAGCTTACGAGTTAGCACCTACAATGAGCAGTTCTTC. Its protein product is CASSLRVSTYNEQFF.

The chain joins TRBV5-6 to TRBJ1-2, with 7 bases aligning to TRBD1. Per germline, CDR1 SGHDT and CDR2 YYEEEE. Trimming at V came to 4 bases and at J to 4 bases, leaving 4 bases not matched to a gene. The CDR3 consists of 13 residues. The CDR3 loop is CASSLQGSYGYTF. The DNA of the CDR3 is TGTGCCAGCAGCCTACAGGGGAGCTATGGCTACACCTTC.

The chain has TRBV27 and TRBJ1-1; D remains unclear. From germline, CDR1 is MNHEY and CDR2 SMNVEV (reference sequence). V was trimmed by 2 bases and J by 4 bases, leaving 14 bases between them. This CDR3 has 15 residues. CDR3 protein: CASSLEGRLGTEAFF. The CDR3 nucleotides are TGTGCCAGCAGTTTAGAGGGCAGGCTGGGCACTGAAGCTTTCTTT.

This chain uses TRBV15 with TRBJ2-1, with D unclear. The germline V gene has CDR1 LNHNV and CDR2 YYDKDF (reference sequence). There are 15 residues in the CDR3. V lost 3 bases and J 0 bases, leaving 9 bases between the germline ends. CDR3: CATSREPSSYNEQFF. The CDR3, as DNA: TGTGCCACCAGCAGGGAGCCTAGCTCCTACAATGAGCAGTTCTTC.

The rearrangement uses TRBV28 and TRBJ1-6, with D maybe TRBD1 (5 bases). The length of the CDR3 is 14 residues. Trimming removed 1 base from V and 8 bases from J, with 9 bases in between. Germline CDR1 is MDHEN and CDR2 is SYDVKM. The CDR3: CASSLSREDSPLHF. CDR3 bases: TGTGCCAGCAGTTTATCCAGGGAAGATTCACCCCTCCACTTT.

This clone was counted a single time. The same CDR3 is also encoded by other DNA sequences in this sample. The chain uses TRBV6-6 and TRBJ1-4; possible D gene TRBD1, 5 bases. Deletions cut 7 bases from V and 8 bases from J, with 11 bases between. Germline V gene sequence: CDR1 MNHNY, CDR2 SVGAGI (reference sequence). This CDR3 has 12 amino acids. The CDR3 spells CASTRGGEKLFF. In DNA form, the CDR3 reads TGTGCCAGCACCCGGGGGGGGGAAAAACTGTTTTTT.

This chain connects TRBV6-5 to TRBJ1-6, with no clear D. The CDR3 sequence is 14 residues long. Trimming shortened V by 6 bases and J by 8 bases, and 14 bases separated the two germline ends. CDR1 and CDR2 (germline): MNHEY, SVGAGI. The chain's CDR3 is CASSRPGRYSPLHF. The CDR3 DNA sequence: TGTGCCAGCAGCCGACCTGGGAGGTATTCACCCCTCCACTTT.

The chain couples TRBV10-3 to TRBJ1-1; 10 nucleotides match TRBD1. The CDR3 loop spans 14 amino acids. Germline trimming cut 6 bases from V and 4 bases from J; bases unmatched to any gene: 5. Germline lookup yields CDR1 ENHRY and CDR2 SYGVKD. CDR3 sequence: CAISQTGGGTEAFF. The DNA for the CDR3 is TGTGCCATCAGCCAGACAGGGGGCGGCACTGAAGCTTTCTTT.

The genes are TRBV7-9 and TRBJ2-1; 9 nucleotides agree with TRBD2. The V gene's germline CDR1 is SEHNR and CDR2 FQNEAQ (reference sequence). Losses at the gene ends were 0 bases for V and 7 bases for J; bases not matched to a gene: 7. The CDR3 consists of 16 residues. The CDR3 is CASSLARGRAWNEQFF. The CDR3, as DNA: TGTGCCAGCAGCTTAGCTCGCGGGAGGGCTTGGAATGAGCAGTTCTTC.

The chain combines TRBV19 with TRBJ2-7, with 8 bases lining up with TRBD1. The J segment lost 0 bases and the V segment lost 6 bases, leaving 4 bases of the junction unmatched. Germline V gene data show CDR1 as LNHDA and CDR2 as SQIVND (reference sequence). The CDR3 is made up of 14 amino acids. CDR3 DNA sequence: TGTGCCAGTAGGAGGACAGGGCGCTCCTACGAGCAGTACTTC. Its protein product is CASRRTGRSYEQYF.

The chain carries TRBV7-3 and TRBJ2-1, with D hard to call. V lost 8 bases, J lost 9 bases, and 14 bases lay in between. Germline V CDR1 and CDR2: SGHTA, FQGTGA. The CDR3 runs 12 residues. The CDR3 DNA follows: TGTGCCAGCCGCGGCCGATCCGGTGAGCAGTTCTTC. It specifies CASRGRSGEQFF.

This clone has just one count. V and J are TRBV6-5 and TRBJ2-5; 7 bases align to TRBD1. This CDR3 has 15 residues. The V segment lost 7 bases and the J segment 1 base; nucleotides outside the gene matches: 9. Per the germline V gene, CDR1 is MNHEY and CDR2 is SVGAGI. CDR3 loop: CASNGNDRAQETQYF. DNA for the CDR3: TGTGCCAGCAATGGCAACGACAGGGCCCAAGAGACCCAGTACTTC.

The CDR3, as DNA: TGTGCCAGCACCCGACCCACGGGAGGGACCCAGTACTTC. This sequence encodes CASTRPTGGTQYF. The chain couples TRBV12-3 or TRBV12-4 to TRBJ2-5; 7 bases map to TRBD2. CDR3 length equals 13 residues. The trim removed 7 bases at V and 7 bases at J, leaving 9 bases unmatched.

The chain joins TRBV3-1 (or the pseudogene TRBV3-2) to TRBJ2-2; D is ambiguous. CDR1 and CDR2 (germline): LGHDT, YNNKEL (reference sequence). V lost 3 bases to trimming and J lost 3 bases, with 11 bases between them. The CDR3 length is 15 residues. The CDR3 bases are TGTGCCAGCAGCCAGGTCGGGTCCGACACCGGGGAGCTGTTTTTT. Protein product: CASSQVGSDTGELFF.

In its sample, this clone was seen a few times. V and J are TRBV28 and TRBJ1-2; D not certain. The CDR3 extends over 12 amino acids. Germline V CDR1 and CDR2: MDHEN, SYDVKM. The V and J ends lost 5 bases and 6 bases respectively, with 10 bases between them. Here the CDR3 DNA reads TGTGCCAGCAGTGCCCGGTTACATGGCTACACCTTC. Its protein product is CASSARLHGYTF.

The V and J genes are TRBV24-1 and TRBJ2-1; D unclear. The CDR3 has 16 residues. Germline CDR1 and CDR2: KGHDR and SFDVKD. V lost 7 bases, J lost 0 bases, and 15 bases lay in between. The CDR3 region has the DNA TGTGCCACCAGGGCGGCGGCGGCCGGCTCCTACAATGAGCAGTTCTTC. It is translated as CATRAAAAGSYNEQFF.

J is TRBJ2-2 and V is TRBV4-1; D possibly corresponds to TRBD2 (5 bases). CDR3 length: 18 amino acids. V gave up 1 base and J gave up 0 bases, with 15 bases separating them. CDR1 MGHRA and CDR2 YSYEKL come from the germline V gene. The CDR3 sequence: CASSQGSTGSANTGELFF. The CDR3 nucleotides are TGCGCCAGCAGCCAAGGATCGACGGGGAGCGCGAACACCGGGGAGCTGTTTTTT.

This clone was detected only a few times. The gene calls are TRBV7-9 and TRBJ2-7, with 15 bases fitting TRBD2. The CDR3 spans 17 residues. With 5 bases clipped from V and 2 bases from J, the junction kept 7 bases outside the gene matches. Germline V CDR1 and CDR2: SEHNR, FQNEAQ (reference sequence). CDR3 in DNA: TGTGCCAGCAGCCCCGGGACTAGCGGGAGGTGGGCCTACGAGCAGTACTTC. It specifies CASSPGTSGRWAYEQYF.

The chain uses TRBV20-1 and TRBJ1-2, with 8 bases identical to TRBD1. The germline V gene has CDR1 DFQATT and CDR2 SNEGSKA (reference sequence). The CDR3 length is 11 residues. With V trimmed by 6 bases and J by 8 bases, 5 bases remained unmatched. The CDR3 is CSAQGAGGYTF. The DNA for the CDR3 is TGCAGTGCCCAGGGGGCTGGAGGCTACACCTTC.